Listed below are T cell receptor beta chains from one sample, sequenced in a study of T cell repertoires in cytomegalovirus infection. TCRdb itself ran the reads through MiXCR, one entry per CDR3 protein. Among more than 350,000 distinct CDR3 sequences, 30% to 40% were seen once, and the ten largest hold around 13%. The sample taken for sequencing was PBMCs. The source of these receptors is a human donor in good health (CMV status not recorded). Some clones in this sample may be carry-over from other donors' samples. CDR3s include the opening cysteine and the closing phenylalanine or tryptophan. A D gene is named only where the DNA matches it firmly. Size tells how often a clone was seen (once, few, many) or the class of an expanded clone, and some rows leave it out.

abundance: many
d_gene: NA
j_gene: TRBJ2-7
v_gene: TRBV7-2
CDR3nt: TGTGCCAGCAGCCCCCCGGCGGCCGAGCAGTACTTC
CDR3aa: CASSPPAAEQYF

abundance: NA
d_gene: TRBD1
j_gene: TRBJ1-5
v_gene: TRBV4-1
CDR3nt: TGCGCCAGCAGCCAAACGGTACAGGGGGCATATAGCAATCAGCCCCAGCATTTT
CDR3aa: CASSQTVQGAYSNQPQHF

abundance: few
d_gene: NA
j_gene: TRBJ1-2
v_gene: TRBV2
CDR3nt: TGTGCCAGCAGTGACGCAGGACATAATAACTATGGCTACACCTTC
CDR3aa: CASSDAGHNNYGYTF

abundance: NA
d_gene: NA
j_gene: TRBJ2-1
v_gene: TRBV2
CDR3nt: TGTGCCAGCAACTGGGATAAGTACAATGAGCAGTTCTTC
CDR3aa: CASNWDKYNEQFF

abundance: NA
d_gene: NA
j_gene: TRBJ1-3
v_gene: TRBV7-9
CDR3nt: TGTGCCAACCCACCCAGTCTAACGGACGTCTCTGGAAACACCATATATTTT
CDR3aa: CANPPSLTDVSGNTIYF

abundance: NA
d_gene: NA
j_gene: TRBJ2-7
v_gene: TRBV28
CDR3nt: TGTGCCAGCAGTTCCCAGGGTTCCTACGAGCAGTACTTC
CDR3aa: CASSSQGSYEQYF

abundance: NA
d_gene: TRBD2
j_gene: TRBJ2-3
v_gene: TRBV29-1
CDR3nt: TGCAGCGTTGAAGTTGAAGCGGGGGCAATCACAGATACGCAGTATTTT
CDR3aa: CSVEVEAGAITDTQYF

abundance: many
d_gene: TRBD2
j_gene: TRBJ2-3
v_gene: TRBV12-3/TRBV12-4
CDR3nt: TGTGCCAGCAGTATAGCGGGGTTGGATACGCAGTATTTT
CDR3aa: CASSIAGLDTQYF

abundance: NA
d_gene: NA
j_gene: TRBJ1-2
v_gene: TRBV7-9
CDR3nt: TGTGCCAGCAGCTCCGGGACACATGACTATGGCAACACCTTC
CDR3aa: CASSSGTHDYGNTF

abundance: NA
d_gene: TRBD1
j_gene: TRBJ2-7
v_gene: TRBV5-1
CDR3nt: TGCGCCAGCAGCTTGATACCGGGACAGGGTTACGAGCAGTACTTC
CDR3aa: CASSLIPGQGYEQYF

abundance: many
d_gene: TRBD1
j_gene: TRBJ1-2
v_gene: TRBV7-2
CDR3nt: TGTGCCAGCAGCCTCGGGACAGGAGCTAACTATGGCTACACCTTC
CDR3aa: CASSLGTGANYGYTF

abundance: few
d_gene: TRBD1
j_gene: TRBJ1-1
v_gene: TRBV28
CDR3nt: TGTGCCAGCAGTTCCAGGACAGGGGTCAACACTGAAGCTTTCTTT
CDR3aa: CASSSRTGVNTEAFF

abundance: many
d_gene: TRBD2
j_gene: TRBJ2-1
v_gene: TRBV6-2/TRBV6-3
CDR3nt: TGTGCCAGCACTACCAAGCGGGGTCGGAATGAGCAGTTCTTC
CDR3aa: CASTTKRGRNEQFF

abundance: NA
d_gene: NA
j_gene: TRBJ2-7
v_gene: TRBV2
CDR3nt: TGTGCCAGCAGTGCCGGCGGGGTAGGGCAGTACTTC
CDR3aa: CASSAGGVGQYF

abundance: many
d_gene: NA
j_gene: TRBJ1-2
v_gene: TRBV4-2
CDR3nt: TGTGCCAGCAGAACCCCGGACAACTATGGCTACACCTTC
CDR3aa: CASRTPDNYGYTF

abundance: NA
d_gene: NA
j_gene: TRBJ2-7
v_gene: TRBV5-4
CDR3nt: TGTGCCAGCAGTCCAGTTCCCCTCTCCTACGAGCAGTACTTC
CDR3aa: CASSPVPLSYEQYF

abundance: NA
d_gene: NA
j_gene: TRBJ1-2
v_gene: TRBV7-8
CDR3nt: TGTGCCAGCAGCCCGAGAGAGGGGCAGGGAGATGGCTACACCTTC
CDR3aa: CASSPREGQGDGYTF

abundance: NA
d_gene: NA
j_gene: TRBJ1-5
v_gene: TRBV28
CDR3nt: TGTGCCAGCAGTTTATGGTGGAGGGAGATCGATCAGCCCCAGCATTTT
CDR3aa: CASSLWWREIDQPQHF

abundance: NA
d_gene: NA
j_gene: TRBJ2-7
v_gene: TRBV11-2
CDR3nt: TGTGCCAGCAGCGAATCAGGGAGTAGCTCCTACGAGCAGTACTTC
CDR3aa: CASSESGSSSYEQYF

abundance: once
d_gene: TRBD1
j_gene: TRBJ1-4
v_gene: TRBV13
CDR3nt: TGTGCCAGCAGCTCCCAACAGGGGGTGGTTGAAAAACTGTTTTTT
CDR3aa: CASSSQQGVVEKLFF

abundance: few
d_gene: TRBD1
j_gene: TRBJ2-2
v_gene: TRBV11-2
CDR3nt: TGTGCCAGCAGCTCCCGGGACAGTTACACCGGGGAGCTGTTTTTT
CDR3aa: CASSSRDSYTGELFF

abundance: NA
d_gene: NA
j_gene: TRBJ2-2
v_gene: TRBV28
CDR3nt: TGTGCCAGCAGTTTTCTGACGGGGTCCAAGTCCGGGGAGCTGTTTTTT
CDR3aa: CASSFLTGSKSGELFF

abundance: NA
d_gene: TRBD2
j_gene: TRBJ2-1
v_gene: TRBV6-2/TRBV6-3
CDR3nt: TGTGCCAGAAGTTACTCCCCTAGCGGGGGGGGTTACAAGGAGCAGTTCTTC
CDR3aa: CARSYSPSGGGYKEQFF